A single sample gave rise to the 20 T cell receptor beta chains below, sequenced in a study of Ad26.COV2.S vaccination and SARS-CoV-2 variants. Regarding treatment: 19 received Ad26.COV2.S at low or high dose, single or two shots; several received placebo; per-sample allocation not given. Material that was analyzed had been drawn on day 63 after the first vaccine or placebo injection. Assay: immunoSEQ multiplex PCR; the TCRdb copy retains only in-frame clones and omits some. The table lists 350,000 to 550,000 clones, roughly 89% of them singletons. Sequencing used peripheral blood, obtained in a trial of Ad26.COV2.S vaccine versus placebo. These receptors all stem from a person aged 18 to 59 who received the Ad26.COV2.S COVID-19 vaccine or a placebo.

This sequence joins TRBV6-1 and TRBJ1-1, with D possibly being TRBD1 (6 bases). Per germline, CDR1 MNHNS and CDR2 SASEGT. This CDR3 region has 17 residues. Trimming removed 2 bases at V and 0 bases at J, with 16 bases between. CDR3 sequence: CASSEFYGGPLNTEAFF. The CDR3 nucleotides read TGTGCCAGCAGTGAATTTTATGGGGGCCCTCTGAACACTGAAGCTTTCTTT.

V usage is TRBV9 and J usage is TRBJ1-1, with 8 bases matching TRBD1. The CDR3 totals 13 residues. V lost 4 bases and J lost 9; bases outside the gene matches: 8. Germline loops: CDR1 SGDLS, CDR2 YYNGEE. The CDR3, as DNA: TGTGCCAGCAGCCGGGGACAGGCCGGGAAAGCTTTCTTT. This gives the protein CASSRGQAGKAFF. The whole variable domain, filled in from reference TRBV9 and TRBJ1-1, reads DSGVTQTPKHLITATGQRVTLRCSPRSGDLSVYWYQQSLDQGLQFLIQYYNGEERAKGNILERFSAQQFPDLHSELNLSSLELGDSALYFCASSRGQAGKAFFGQGTRLTVV.

The chain couples TRBV15 to TRBJ1-5; 7 nucleotides match TRBD1. Germline V CDR1 and CDR2: LNHNV, YYDKDF (reference sequence). This CDR3 contains 18 residues. J lost 4 bases, V lost 3 bases, and 15 bases had no gene match. The CDR3 DNA reads as TGTGCCACCAGCAGTCAAGGGGGGGCTACAGGGGTAAATCAGCCCCAGCATTTT. The encoded protein is CATSSQGGATGVNQPQHF.

The V call is TRBV9, the J call TRBJ1-6; D is unclear. The V gene lost 5 bases and the J gene lost 0 bases, with 3 bases spanning the gap. CDR1 and CDR2 from the germline V gene are SGDLS and YYNGEE. This CDR3 is 13 amino acids long. The CDR3 region has the DNA TGTGCCAGCAGTAGCTCCTATAATTCACCCCTCCACTTT. It codes for CASSSSYNSPLHF.

This clone occurred once. This chain joins TRBV6-5 and TRBJ2-7, with D perhaps matching TRBD1 (5 bases). The CDR3 contains 14 residues. Trimming removed 6 bases at V and 1 base at J, with 13 bases between. Germline CDR1 and CDR2: MNHEY and SVGAGI. This CDR3 reads CASSMTVLSYEQYF. The CDR3 bases are TGTGCCAGCAGCATGACAGTGTTATCCTACGAGCAGTACTTC.

This rearrangement joins TRBV12-1 to TRBJ1-1; TRBD1, the D gene given by the table, was not confirmed from the DNA. TRBV12-1 is a listed pseudogene. The CDR3 extends over 16 amino acids. CDR3 bases: TGTGCCAGCAGCCTACCAGCCCAGGGGAAGAACACTGAAGCTTTCTTT. As protein: CASSLPAQGKNTEAFF.

The J gene is TRBJ2-3, the V gene TRBV27, with 7 bases lining up with TRBD2. V trimming: 6 bases; J trimming: 2 bases; junction bases outside the gene matches: 5. The CDR3 length is 14 residues. Per germline, CDR1 MNHEY and CDR2 SMNVEV (reference sequence). CDR3 in amino acids: CASSPGLSTDTQYF. The DNA of the CDR3 is TGTGCCAGCAGCCCGGGACTATCCACAGATACGCAGTATTTT.

V usage is TRBV2 and J usage is TRBJ2-7; TRBD2 is a possible D gene (7 bases). Trimming stripped 10 bases from V and 2 bases from J, with 15 bases between. This CDR3 region has 13 residues. Looked up from germline, CDR1 is SNHLY and CDR2 is FYNNEI. CDR3 sequence reads: CANSRGGPYEQYF. The CDR3 DNA reads as TGTGCCAACTCGAGGGGGGGCCCCTACGAGCAGTACTTC.

The rearrangement links TRBV2 to TRBJ2-3; TRBD2 aligns across 7 bases. This CDR3 comprises 15 residues. Germline trimming cut 8 bases from V and 4 bases from J; bases unmatched to any gene: 12. Looked up from germline, CDR1 is SNHLY and CDR2 is FYNNEI. The DNA for the CDR3 is TGTGCCAGCCGAATAGCGGGCCGAAGAGCAGATACGCAGTATTTT. This codes for CASRIAGRRADTQYF.

The rearrangement joins TRBV3-1 (or the pseudogene TRBV3-2) to TRBJ2-5; weak D call: TRBD1 (5 bases). The CDR3 loop spans 13 amino acids. Germline lookup yields CDR1 LGHDT and CDR2 YNNKEL (reference sequence). Trimming pared 3 bases from V and 7 bases from J, leaving 12 bases between. CDR3 region: CASSQIQRGTQYF. The CDR3 DNA reads as TGTGCCAGCAGCCAGATCCAAAGGGGGACCCAGTACTTC.

The chain joins TRBV19 to TRBJ1-2, with no clear D. Looked up from germline, CDR1 is LNHDA and CDR2 is SQIVND (reference sequence). The CDR3 is 14 residues long. Deletions cut 7 bases from V and 5 bases from J, with 17 bases between. CDR3 DNA sequence: TGTGCCAGTAACAAATTGGGTCCGGCGTATGGCTACACCTTC. Translated, it gives CASNKLGPAYGYTF.

The chain is built from TRBV15 and TRBJ2-7; no definite D call. The CDR3 is 18 amino acids. Trimming took 4 bases from V and 4 from J, leaving 26 bases between them. Germline V gene data show CDR1 as LNHNV and CDR2 as YYDKDF (reference sequence). The CDR3 DNA reads as TGTGCCACCAGCACAGGATATCTTACCTCCCAATGGAGTTACGAGCAGTACTTC. It specifies CATSTGYLTSQWSYEQYF.

The chain links TRBV24-1 to TRBJ1-2, with 8 nucleotides matching TRBD1. V dropped 4 bases and J dropped 6; count of bases not matched to a gene: 12. CDR3 length: 16 amino acids. The V gene's germline CDR1 is KGHDR and CDR2 SFDVKD. The CDR3 protein is CATSDPEEDRAHGYTF. For the CDR3, the DNA is TGTGCCACCAGTGACCCTGAGGAGGACAGGGCCCATGGCTACACCTTC.

The rearrangement uses TRBV23-1 and TRBJ2-3; D ambiguous. TRBV23-1 is known as an ORF, though its function is uncertain. This CDR3 is 14 amino acids long. V was shortened by 3 bases and J by 2 bases, with 9 bases between the two germline ends. CDR3 sequence reads: CASSQPTHTDTQYF. In nucleotides, the CDR3 is TGCGCCAGCAGTCAGCCGACCCACACAGATACGCAGTATTTT.

The rearrangement joins TRBV28 to TRBJ1-5; D may be TRBD1 (5 bases). CDR3 length: 13 residues. Looked up from germline, CDR1 is MDHEN and CDR2 is SYDVKM. V was clipped by 7 bases and J by 8 bases, with 15 bases between them. The CDR3 here is CASTRQLREPQHF. As DNA, the CDR3 is TGTGCCAGCACCCGACAGTTGCGGGAGCCCCAGCATTTT.

The chain joins TRBV11-1 to TRBJ1-2; maybe TRBD1 (6 bases). The germline V and J ends were trimmed by 7 bases and 6 bases, with 15 bases remaining between them. The CDR3 spans 13 residues. Germline V gene sequence: CDR1 SGHAT, CDR2 FQDESV (reference sequence). The chain's CDR3 is CASTASPGDGYTF. DNA for the CDR3: TGTGCCAGCACCGCCTCCCCAGGGGATGGCTACACCTTC.

The chain links TRBV9 to TRBJ2-2; possibly TRBD2 for D (6 bases). Deletions cut 7 bases from V and 5 bases from J, with 21 bases between. CDR1 and CDR2 from the germline V gene are SGDLS and YYNGEE. The CDR3 has 16 amino acids. CDR3 amino acids: CASGNPFREVTGELFF. DNA of the CDR3: TGTGCCAGCGGCAATCCCTTCAGGGAGGTGACCGGGGAGCTGTTTTTT. The full variable domain, completed using reference TRBV9 and TRBJ2-2, is DSGVTQTPKHLITATGQRVTLRCSPRSGDLSVYWYQQSLDQGLQFLIQYYNGEERAKGNILERFSAQQFPDLHSELNLSSLELGDSALYFCASGNPFREVTGELFFGEGSRLTVL.

The chain joins TRBV5-1 to TRBJ1-2, with 7 bases lining up with TRBD1. Per the germline V gene, CDR1 is SGHRS and CDR2 is YFSETQ. Trimming cost V 4 bases and J 4 bases; bases outside gene matches: 7. This CDR3 has 14 residues. DNA of the CDR3: TGCGCCAGCAGCCTTGACAGGGTAGGCTATGGCTACACCTTC. Protein: CASSLDRVGYGYTF.

The V and J genes are TRBV29-1 and TRBJ1-1; 8 bases are shared with TRBD1. The CDR3 is 15 amino acids. V lost 3 bases, J lost 3 bases, and 9 bases stayed unmatched. The germline CDR1 and CDR2 sequences are SQVTM and ANQGSEA. The CDR3 spells CSVELSLDRDTEAFF. CDR3 sequence (DNA): TGCAGCGTTGAGCTATCCCTGGACAGGGACACTGAAGCTTTCTTT.

This clone showed up just a few times. The chain recombines TRBV5-6 with TRBJ1-1; the D gene is possibly TRBD1 (5 bases). This CDR3 is built from 14 residues. Germline V gene data show CDR1 as SGHDT and CDR2 as YYEEEE. The germline V and J ends were trimmed by 0 bases and 7 bases, with 13 bases remaining between them. CDR3 sequence reads: CASSLDGREYEAFF. The CDR3 DNA reads TGTGCCAGCAGCTTGGATGGCAGGGAATATGAAGCTTTCTTT.